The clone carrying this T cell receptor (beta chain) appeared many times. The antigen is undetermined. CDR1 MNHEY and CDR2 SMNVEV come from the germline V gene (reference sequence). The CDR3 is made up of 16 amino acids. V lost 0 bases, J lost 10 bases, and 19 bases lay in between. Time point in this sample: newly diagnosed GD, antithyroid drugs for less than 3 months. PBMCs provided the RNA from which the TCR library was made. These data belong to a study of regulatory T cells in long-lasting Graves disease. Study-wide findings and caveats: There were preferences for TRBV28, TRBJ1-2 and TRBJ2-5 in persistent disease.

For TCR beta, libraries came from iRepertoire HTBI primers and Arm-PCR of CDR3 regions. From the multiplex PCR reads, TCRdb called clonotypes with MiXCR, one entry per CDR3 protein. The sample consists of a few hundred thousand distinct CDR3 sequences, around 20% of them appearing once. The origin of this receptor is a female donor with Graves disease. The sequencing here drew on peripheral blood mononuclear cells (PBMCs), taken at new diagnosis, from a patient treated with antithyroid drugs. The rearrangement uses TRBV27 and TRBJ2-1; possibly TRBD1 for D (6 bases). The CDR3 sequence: CASSLSVLPIGTEQFF. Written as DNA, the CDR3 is TGTGCCAGCAGTTTATCCGTTTTACCGATCGGGACAGAGCAGTTCTTC.